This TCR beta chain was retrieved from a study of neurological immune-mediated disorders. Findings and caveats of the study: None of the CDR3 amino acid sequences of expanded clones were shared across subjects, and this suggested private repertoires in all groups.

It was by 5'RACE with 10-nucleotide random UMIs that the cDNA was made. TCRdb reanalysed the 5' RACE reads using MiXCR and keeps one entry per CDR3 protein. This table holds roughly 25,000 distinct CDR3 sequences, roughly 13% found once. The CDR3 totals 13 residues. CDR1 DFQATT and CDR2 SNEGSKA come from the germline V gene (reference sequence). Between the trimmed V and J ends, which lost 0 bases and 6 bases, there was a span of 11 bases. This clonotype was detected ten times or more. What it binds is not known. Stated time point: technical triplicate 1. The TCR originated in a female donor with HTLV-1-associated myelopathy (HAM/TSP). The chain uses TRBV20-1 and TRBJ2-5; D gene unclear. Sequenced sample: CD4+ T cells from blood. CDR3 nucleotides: TGCAGTGCTAGAGACCCTGGAGAGCAGACCCAGTACTTC. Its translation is CSARDPGEQTQYF.